The entry that follows covers one T cell receptor (beta chain) sequence. Antigen specificity is unknown. This sample stems from a study of CD8 T cells in ankylosing spondylitis. The study, taken as a whole, reports: In reactive arthritis synovial fluid and blood, some motif variants had been reported before. A motif of 7 or 8 highly homologous TCR beta variants was seen as apparently characteristic of ankylosing spondylitis blood. Reportedly, significant enrichment of disease-linked clones occurred in matched ankylosing spondylitis synovial fluid.

As the method for making TCR beta libraries, quantitative 5'-RACE with molecular barcodes was used. TCRdb re-called the 5' RACE reads with MiXCR, one entry per CDR3 protein. The data show about 450,000 distinct CDR3 sequences, approximately 26% seen once. CDR3 length equals 15 residues. Germline V lookup: CDR1 SGHDN, CDR2 FVKESK. V lost 4 bases and J lost 7; bases outside the gene matches: 6. The chain carries TRBV14 and TRBJ2-1, with TRBD2 matching over 11 bases. The sample taken for sequencing was blood, either unsorted or a sorted T cell fraction (not recorded which). The clonotype comes from a male donor with ankylosing spondylitis. The DNA of the CDR3 is TGTGCCAGCAGCCGCTCGGGACTAGCGGTGAATGAGCAGTTCTTC. Translation gives CASSRSGLAVNEQFF.